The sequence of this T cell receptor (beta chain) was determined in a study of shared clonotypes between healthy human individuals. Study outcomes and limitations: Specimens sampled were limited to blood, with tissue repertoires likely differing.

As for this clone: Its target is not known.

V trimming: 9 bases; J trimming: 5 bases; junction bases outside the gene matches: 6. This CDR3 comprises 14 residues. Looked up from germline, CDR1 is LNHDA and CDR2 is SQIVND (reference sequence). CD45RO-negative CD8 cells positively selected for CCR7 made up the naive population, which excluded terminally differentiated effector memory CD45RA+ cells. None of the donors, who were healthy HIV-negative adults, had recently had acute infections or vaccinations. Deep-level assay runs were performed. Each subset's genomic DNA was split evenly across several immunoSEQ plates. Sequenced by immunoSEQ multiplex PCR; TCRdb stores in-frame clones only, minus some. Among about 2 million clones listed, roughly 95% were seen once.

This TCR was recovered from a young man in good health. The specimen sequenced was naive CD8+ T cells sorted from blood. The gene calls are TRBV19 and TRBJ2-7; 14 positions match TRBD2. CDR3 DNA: TGTGCCAGCCAGCGACTAGCGGGAGGGCACGAGCAGTACTTC. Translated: CASQRLAGGHEQYF.